These T cell receptor beta chains were read from a single sample in a study of PD-L1 blockade in urothelial cancer. Data came from immunoSEQ multiplex PCR; TCRdb stores just in-frame clones and leaves some out. The table shows more than 45,000 clones, with approximately 83% occurring only once. This specimen was PBMCs, taken around atezolizumab (anti-PD-L1) treatment. The receptors were sampled from a man in his sixties with urothelial cancer. Both conserved end residues are part of each CDR3. The D gene is left open where the match is weak. The size of a clone is reported for some rows only, either as once, few or many, or as a class for expanded clones.

d_call	j_call	clone_size	v_call	cdr3_nt	cdr3_aa
-	TRBJ2-1	-	TRBV28	TGTGCCAGCAGTTTAGTGGGGAGCTCCTACAATGAGCAGTTCTTC	CASSLVGSSYNEQFF
TRBD2	TRBJ2-1	-	TRBV6-1	TGTGCCAGCAGTGAGGGGACTAGCGGGCACAATGAGCAGTTCTTC	CASSEGTSGHNEQFF
-	TRBJ2-5	-	TRBV5-6	TGTGCCAGCAGCTGGGGTGTGCAGGGATGGGAGACCCAGTACTTC	CASSWGVQGWETQYF
-	TRBJ2-1	-	TRBV5-6	TGTGCCAGCGGTTTCAACACTCGGGGGAAGAAGTTCTTC	CASGFNTRGKKFF
-	TRBJ1-1	-	TRBV9	TGTGCCAGCAGCGCCTTAAACAGGTTAGACACTGAAGCTTTCTTT	CASSALNRLDTEAFF
-	TRBJ1-2	-	TRBV5-1	TGCGCCAGCAGCTTGGGTAGATCGGGGATCTATGGCTACACCTTC	CASSLGRSGIYGYTF
-	TRBJ1-1	-	TRBV9	TGTGCCACCTCCCAGGGATTGAACACTGAAGCTTTCTTT	CATSQGLNTEAFF
TRBD2	TRBJ2-6	-	TRBV5-6	TGTGCCAGCAGCATCGTCGGGGACTACTCTGGGGCCAACGTCCTGACTTTC	CASSIVGDYSGANVLTF
-	TRBJ1-2	-	TRBV5-1	TGCGCCAGCAGCTCCGTTACTGACTTCAGTCCGGGGGGCTACACCTTC	CASSSVTDFSPGGYTF
TRBD1	TRBJ2-4	-	TRBV27	TGTGCCAGCAGTTCTCAAAACCCCGGGACAGTAACCACCCTAGCCAAAAACATTCAGTACTTC	CASSSQNPGTVTTLAKNIQYF
-	TRBJ2-1	-	TRBV5-1	TGCGCCAGCAGCTTAACCGGGGATAGCGGCGTGTACAATGAGCAGTTCTTC	CASSLTGDSGVYNEQFF
-	TRBJ2-5	-	TRBV29-1	TGCAGCGTGACTATGTTGGCCCGCGAGACCCAGTACTTC	CSVTMLARETQYF
-	TRBJ1-6	-	TRBV7-3	TGTGCCAGCAGTCGAGCTGGGAGTAATTCACCCCTCCACTTT	CASSRAGSNSPLHF
TRBD1	TRBJ1-6	few	TRBV5-1	TGCGCCAGCAGCACCGGACAGGAATTAAATTCACCCCTCCACTTT	CASSTGQELNSPLHF
TRBD1	TRBJ1-6	-	TRBV7-2	TGTGCCAGCACAGGGGGCAGGAATTCACCCCTCCACTTT	CASTGGRNSPLHF
-	TRBJ2-2	-	TRBV5-5	TGTGCCAGCAGCTTGTGGGGCCAGACCGGGGAGCTGTTTTTT	CASSLWGQTGELFF
-	TRBJ1-2	once	TRBV28	TGTGCCAGCAGCCCCCTAAGCCCAGCGATTTATGGCTACACCTTC	CASSPLSPAIYGYTF
-	TRBJ1-2	-	TRBV15	TGTGCCACCAGCAGAGGCCCGGGATACTATGGCTACACCTTC	CATSRGPGYYGYTF
-	TRBJ2-7	once	TRBV7-6	TGTGCCAGCAGCTTAGGTGTTAGGAGTTACGAGCAGTACTTC	CASSLGVRSYEQYF
TRBD1	TRBJ2-7	-	TRBV19	TGTGCCAGTAGTGCAGGTAACAGGGGGTCCTACGAGCAGTACTTC	CASSAGNRGSYEQYF
-	TRBJ2-7	-	TRBV12-2	TGTGCAAGTCGCTTACAATTGACCGGTTCGGAGGGGCTCTACGAGCAGTACTTC	CASRLQLTGSEGLYEQYF
TRBD1	TRBJ1-1	-	TRBV19	TGTGCCAGTAGTCTGTCCTCAATACCGGGACAGGGGAACCAGGCTTTCTTT	CASSLSSIPGQGNQAFF
-	TRBJ1-2	once	TRBV6-5	TGTGCCAGCAGTTACACTAACAGGGCCGATCCTTATGGCTACACCTTC	CASSYTNRADPYGYTF
TRBD2	TRBJ2-3	-	TRBV5-1	TGCGCCAGCAGCCCCGGGACTAGCGATGCCGATACGCAGTATTTT	CASSPGTSDADTQYF
TRBD2	TRBJ2-3	-	TRBV11-2	TGTGCCAGCAGCTCCCAATTGGCGGGGGGGAGGGCAGATACGCAGTATTTT	CASSSQLAGGRADTQYF
TRBD1	TRBJ1-1	-	TRBV4-1	TGCGCCAGCAGCCAGGATAAAAGACAGGGTGGCACTGAAGCTTTCTTT	CASSQDKRQGGTEAFF
TRBD2	TRBJ2-3	-	TRBV7-7	TGTGCTAGCAGCGCCAGACTAGCGGGGGGCACAGATACGCAGTATTTT	CASSARLAGGTDTQYF
-	TRBJ1-2	once	TRBV5-4	TGTGCCAGCAGCCCCGACACCTATGGCTACACCTTC	CASSPDTYGYTF
-	TRBJ1-1	-	TRBV6-1	TGTGCCAGCAGTGACCTCGTACCGGGAACTGAAGCTTTCTTT	CASSDLVPGTEAFF
TRBD2	TRBJ2-2	-	TRBV9	TGTGCCAGCACTCTAGCGGGGGCCATGAACACCGGGGAGCTGTTTTTT	CASTLAGAMNTGELFF
TRBD2	TRBJ2-2	once	TRBV4-2	TGTGCCAGCAGCCAATTAGCGGGGTTTACCGGGGAGCTGTTTTTT	CASSQLAGFTGELFF
-	TRBJ2-7	-	TRBV25-1	TGTGCCAGCAGTGAATATGGGCACGGAATCAGCTCCTACGAGCAGTACTTC	CASSEYGHGISSYEQYF
-	TRBJ2-7	-	TRBV6-5	TGTGCCAGCAGTTTTACCCCGGACACCTACGAGCAGTACTTC	CASSFTPDTYEQYF
-	TRBJ2-7	-	TRBV29-1	TGCAGCGCTACCTACGAGCAGTACTTC	CSATYEQYF
TRBD1	TRBJ2-1	-	TRBV9	TGTGCCAGCAGTACAGGGGGCGTGGGTTCCTACAATGAGCAGTTCTTC	CASSTGGVGSYNEQFF
-	TRBJ1-1	once	TRBV14	TGTGCCAGCAGCTCAGGATTGGGCACTGAAGCTTTCTTT	CASSSGLGTEAFF
TRBD1	TRBJ1-3	-	TRBV9	TGTGCCAGCGGTCGTAACAGGGGTGGAAACACCATATATTTT	CASGRNRGGNTIYF